This T cell receptor beta chain is drawn from a study of T cells and Merkel cell carcinoma outcomes. This clone has only one observation. Sequenced by immunoSEQ multiplex PCR; TCRdb stores in-frame clones only, minus some. In the table there are fewer than 5,500 clones, 80% to 95% of which are singletons. This TCR derives from a human donor with Merkel cell carcinoma. Source material: tumor tissue from Merkel cell carcinoma.

The CDR3 DNA sequence: TGTGCCAGCAGTTTATCGGGCAGGGGCTATGGCTACACCTTC. It specifies CASSLSGRGYGYTF. The chain employs TRBV28 and TRBJ1-2, with D maybe TRBD1 (6 bases). There are 14 residues in the CDR3. Trimming took off 1 base at V and 4 bases at J, with 10 bases between the two ends. Germline V CDR1 and CDR2: MDHEN, SYDVKM.